This paragraph reports one TCR beta chain. Sequencing used immunoSEQ multiplex PCR; TCRdb keeps in-frame clones, though not all of them. The repertoire consists of more than 200,000 clones, with 70% to 90% occurring once and the leading ten covering approximately 10%. Participants spanned ages about 18 to 100 years and resided in some 22 US areas. Participant-given clinical history determined each cohort assignment. Recovered status in Cohort 3 required two negative PCRs, clearance, or symptom resolution. The data were taken from a study of blood T cell repertoires in COVID-19. Study details: Samples of COVID-19 (acute and convalescent) were obtained from the United States, Italy and Spain.

This clonotype was obtained from a man aged 25-40 years who had recovered from COVID-19. The sequenced sample was PBMCs or T cells enriched from blood (not recorded which).

CDR3 in amino acids: CASSSTGAGANVLTF. CDR3 nucleotide sequence: TGCGCCAGCAGCTCGACAGGGGCTGGGGCCAACGTCCTGACTTTC. The chain carries TRBV5-1 and TRBJ2-6, with TRBD1 identical over 8 bases. This CDR3 region has 15 residues. J lost 2 bases, V lost 3 bases, and 1 base had no gene match. Germline V gene lookup returns CDR1 SGHRS and CDR2 YFSETQ.